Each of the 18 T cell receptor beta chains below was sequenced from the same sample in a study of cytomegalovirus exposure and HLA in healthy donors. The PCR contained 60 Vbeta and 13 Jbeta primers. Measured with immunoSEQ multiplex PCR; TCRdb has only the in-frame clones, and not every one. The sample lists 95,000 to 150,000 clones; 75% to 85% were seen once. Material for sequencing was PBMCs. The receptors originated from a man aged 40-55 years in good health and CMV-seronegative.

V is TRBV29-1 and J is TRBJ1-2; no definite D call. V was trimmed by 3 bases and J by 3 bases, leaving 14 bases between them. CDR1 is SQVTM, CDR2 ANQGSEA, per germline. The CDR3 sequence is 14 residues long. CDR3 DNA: TGCAGCGTTGAGGGCGGGGATACTGACTATGGCTACACCTTC. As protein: CSVEGGDTDYGYTF.

The CDR3 DNA reads TGTGCCAGTAGTCCTGTGAAGCGGGGTTCCTACGAGCAGTACTTC. Encoded protein: CASSPVKRGSYEQYF. The gene calls are TRBV19 and TRBJ2-7; the match to TRBD2 covers 7 bases. Germline V gene sequence: CDR1 LNHDA, CDR2 SQIVND (reference sequence). CDR3 length: 15 residues. V shed 5 bases, J shed 1 base, and the junction held 8 bases outside the gene matches.

The DNA for the CDR3 is TGTGCCAGCAGTTTGGGGAGTGAGCAGTTCTTC. Amino acids: CASSLGSEQFF. The chain employs TRBV27 and TRBJ2-1, with a possible D match to TRBD2 (5 bases). The length of the CDR3 is 11 residues. In germline, CDR1 is MNHEY, CDR2 SMNVEV (reference sequence). Trimming took off 3 bases at V and 9 bases at J, with 6 bases between the two ends.

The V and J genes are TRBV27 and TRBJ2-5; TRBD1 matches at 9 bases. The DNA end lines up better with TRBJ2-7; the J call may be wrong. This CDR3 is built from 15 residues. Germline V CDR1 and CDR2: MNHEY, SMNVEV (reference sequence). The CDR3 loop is CASSFRTGGIYEQYF. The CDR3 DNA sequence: TGTGCCAGCAGTTTTAGAACAGGGGGCATCTACGAGCAGTACTTC.

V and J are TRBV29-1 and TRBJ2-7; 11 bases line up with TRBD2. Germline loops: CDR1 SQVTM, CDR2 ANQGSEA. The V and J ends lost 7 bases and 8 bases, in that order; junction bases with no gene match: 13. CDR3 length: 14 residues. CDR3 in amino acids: CSARLAGNEYKQYF. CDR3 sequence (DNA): TGCAGCGCTAGACTAGCGGGGAATGAGTACAAGCAGTACTTC.

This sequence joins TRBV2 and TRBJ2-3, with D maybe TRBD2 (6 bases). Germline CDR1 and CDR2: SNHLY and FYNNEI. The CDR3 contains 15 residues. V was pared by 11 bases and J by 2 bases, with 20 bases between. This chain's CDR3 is CADKGTLKTTDTQYF. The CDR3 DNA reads TGTGCCGACAAAGGGACTTTGAAGACCACAGATACGCAGTATTTT.

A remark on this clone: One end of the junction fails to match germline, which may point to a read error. The CDR3 loop is CASSLRTIRAEVFF. As DNA, the CDR3 is TGTGCCAGCAGCTTACGGACTATCAGGGCGGAGGTGTTTTTT. J is TRBJ2-2 and V is TRBV7-3, with D perhaps matching TRBD2 (6 bases). Germline assignment: CDR1 SGHTA and CDR2 FQGTGA. The CDR3 runs 14 residues.

CDR3 nucleotide sequence: TGTGCTAGTGCCCCCATTGAGGGCACCATATATTTT. It specifies CASAPIEGTIYF. The chain uses TRBV12-5 and TRBJ1-3; D gene uncertain. Trimming cost V 7 bases and J 9 bases, with 13 bases left between them. Germline V gene sequence: CDR1 LGHNT, CDR2 FRNRAP. This CDR3 is built from 12 residues.

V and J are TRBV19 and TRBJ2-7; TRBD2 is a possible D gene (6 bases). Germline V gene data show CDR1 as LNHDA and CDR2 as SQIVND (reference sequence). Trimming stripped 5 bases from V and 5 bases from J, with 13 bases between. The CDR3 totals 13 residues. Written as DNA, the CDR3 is TGTGCCAGTAGTCAGCGCCGGGAGCACGAGCAGTACTTC. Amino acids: CASSQRREHEQYF.

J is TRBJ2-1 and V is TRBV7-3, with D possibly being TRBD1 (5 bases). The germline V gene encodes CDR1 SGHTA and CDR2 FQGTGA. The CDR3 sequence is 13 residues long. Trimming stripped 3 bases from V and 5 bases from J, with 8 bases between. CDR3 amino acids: CASSFDRNNEQFF. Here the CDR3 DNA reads TGTGCCAGCAGCTTTGACAGAAACAATGAGCAGTTCTTC.

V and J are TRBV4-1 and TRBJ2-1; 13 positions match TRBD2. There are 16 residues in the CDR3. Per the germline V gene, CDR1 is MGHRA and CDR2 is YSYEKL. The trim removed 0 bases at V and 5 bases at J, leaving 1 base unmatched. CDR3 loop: CASSQELAGGNNEQFF. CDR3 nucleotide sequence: TGCGCCAGCAGCCAAGAACTAGCGGGGGGGAACAATGAGCAGTTCTTC.

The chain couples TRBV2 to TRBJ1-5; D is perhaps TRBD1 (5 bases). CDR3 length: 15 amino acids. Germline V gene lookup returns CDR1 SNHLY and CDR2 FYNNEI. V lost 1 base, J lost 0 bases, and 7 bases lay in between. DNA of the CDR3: TGTGCCAGCAGTGAAGGACAGAATAGCAATCAGCCCCAGCATTTT. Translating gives CASSEGQNSNQPQHF.

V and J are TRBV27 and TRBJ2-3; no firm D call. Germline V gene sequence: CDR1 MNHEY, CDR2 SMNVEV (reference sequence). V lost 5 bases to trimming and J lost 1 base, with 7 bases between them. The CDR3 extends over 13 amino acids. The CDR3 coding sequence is TGTGCCAGCAGTACGCGAGGCACAGATACGCAGTATTTT. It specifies CASSTRGTDTQYF.

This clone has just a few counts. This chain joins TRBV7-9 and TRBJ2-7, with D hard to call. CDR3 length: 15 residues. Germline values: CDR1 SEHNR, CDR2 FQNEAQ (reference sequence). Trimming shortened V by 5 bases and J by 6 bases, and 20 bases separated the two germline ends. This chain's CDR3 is CASSATSPRLGEQYF. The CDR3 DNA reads TGTGCCAGCAGCGCCACCAGTCCTAGGTTGGGCGAGCAGTACTTC.

The CDR3 bases are TGTGCCAGCAGCTTGGTTTCGGGGGGCATCTACTTC. Its protein is CASSLVSGGIYF. The chain joins TRBV5-6 to TRBJ2-5, with D perhaps matching TRBD2 (7 bases). With 0 bases removed from V and 14 bases from J, the gap between germline ends came to 14 bases. Germline V lookup: CDR1 SGHDT, CDR2 YYEEEE. The CDR3 is 12 residues long.

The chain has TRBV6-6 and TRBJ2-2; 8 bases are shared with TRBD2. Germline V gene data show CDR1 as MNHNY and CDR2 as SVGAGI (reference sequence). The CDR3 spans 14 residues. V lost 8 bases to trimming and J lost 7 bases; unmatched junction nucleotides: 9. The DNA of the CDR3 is TGTGCCAGCTTAACAGCGGGGGCGATCGGGGAGCTGTTTTTT. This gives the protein CASLTAGAIGELFF.

The DNA of the CDR3 is TGCGCCAGCAGCTCAGCCGGGACAGAGTTCTATAGCAATCAGCCCCAGCATTTT. The encoded protein is CASSSAGTEFYSNQPQHF. The chain is built from TRBV5-1 and TRBJ1-5; 7 bases align to TRBD1. J gave up 0 bases and V 3 bases, and 12 bases lay outside the gene matches. This CDR3 is built from 18 residues. Per the germline V gene, CDR1 is SGHRS and CDR2 is YFSETQ.

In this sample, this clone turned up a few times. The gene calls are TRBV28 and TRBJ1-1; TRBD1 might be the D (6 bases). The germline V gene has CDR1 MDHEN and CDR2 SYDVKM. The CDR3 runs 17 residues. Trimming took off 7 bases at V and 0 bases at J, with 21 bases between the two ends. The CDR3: CASTNPGTPTLNTEAFF. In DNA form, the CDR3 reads TGTGCCAGCACCAACCCCGGGACACCTACTTTGAACACTGAAGCTTTCTTT.